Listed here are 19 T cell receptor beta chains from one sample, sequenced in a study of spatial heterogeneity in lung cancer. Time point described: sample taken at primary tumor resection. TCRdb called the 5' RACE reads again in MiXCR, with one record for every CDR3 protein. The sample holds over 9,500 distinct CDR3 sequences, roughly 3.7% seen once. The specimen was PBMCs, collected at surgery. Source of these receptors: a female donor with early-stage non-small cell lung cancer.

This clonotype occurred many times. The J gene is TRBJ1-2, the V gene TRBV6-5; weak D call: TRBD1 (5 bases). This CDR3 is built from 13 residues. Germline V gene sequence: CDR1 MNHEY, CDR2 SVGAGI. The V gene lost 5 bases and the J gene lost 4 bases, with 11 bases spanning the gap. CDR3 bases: TGTGCCAGCAGTCAAGACAGAGCCTATGGCTACACCTTC. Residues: CASSQDRAYGYTF.

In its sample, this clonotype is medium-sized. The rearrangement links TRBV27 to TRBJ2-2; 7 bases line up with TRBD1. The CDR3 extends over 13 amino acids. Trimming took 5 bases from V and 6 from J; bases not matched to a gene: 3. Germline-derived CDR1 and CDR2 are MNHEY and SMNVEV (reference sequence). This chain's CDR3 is CASSHGQAGELFF. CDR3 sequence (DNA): TGTGCCAGCAGTCACGGACAGGCCGGGGAGCTGTTTTTT.

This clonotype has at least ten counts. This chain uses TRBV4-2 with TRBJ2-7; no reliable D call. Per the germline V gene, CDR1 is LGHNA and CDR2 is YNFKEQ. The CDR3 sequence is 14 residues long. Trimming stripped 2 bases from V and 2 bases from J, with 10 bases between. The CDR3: CASSQQTGPYEQYF. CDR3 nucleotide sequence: TGTGCCAGCAGCCAACAAACTGGGCCCTACGAGCAGTACTTC.

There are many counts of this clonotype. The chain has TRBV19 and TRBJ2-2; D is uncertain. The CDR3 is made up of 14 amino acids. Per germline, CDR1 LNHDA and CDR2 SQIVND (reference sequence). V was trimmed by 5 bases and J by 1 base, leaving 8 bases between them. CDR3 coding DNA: TGTGCCAGTAGTCGTTGGGTGAACACCGGGGAGCTGTTTTTT. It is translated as CASSRWVNTGELFF.

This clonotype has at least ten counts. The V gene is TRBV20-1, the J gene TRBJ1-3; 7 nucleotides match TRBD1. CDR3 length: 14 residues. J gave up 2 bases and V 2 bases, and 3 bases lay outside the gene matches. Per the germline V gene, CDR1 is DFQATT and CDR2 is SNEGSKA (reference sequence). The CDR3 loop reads CSARLGTAGNTIYF. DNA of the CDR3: TGCAGTGCTAGATTAGGGACAGCTGGAAACACCATATATTTT.

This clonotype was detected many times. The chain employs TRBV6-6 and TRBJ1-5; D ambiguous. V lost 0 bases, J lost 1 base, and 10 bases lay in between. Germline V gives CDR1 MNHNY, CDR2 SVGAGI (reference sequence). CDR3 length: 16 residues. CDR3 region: CASSYSSVGSNQPQHF. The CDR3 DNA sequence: TGTGCCAGCAGTTACTCGTCTGTGGGGAGCAATCAGCCCCAGCATTTT.

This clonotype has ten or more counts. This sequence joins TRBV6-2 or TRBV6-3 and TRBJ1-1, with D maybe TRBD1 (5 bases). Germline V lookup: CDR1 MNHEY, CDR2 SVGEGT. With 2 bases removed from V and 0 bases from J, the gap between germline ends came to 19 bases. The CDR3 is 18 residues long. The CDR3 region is CASSYTSTGTDLNTEAFF. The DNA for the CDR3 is TGTGCCAGCAGTTACACTTCCACCGGGACGGACCTGAACACTGAAGCTTTCTTT.

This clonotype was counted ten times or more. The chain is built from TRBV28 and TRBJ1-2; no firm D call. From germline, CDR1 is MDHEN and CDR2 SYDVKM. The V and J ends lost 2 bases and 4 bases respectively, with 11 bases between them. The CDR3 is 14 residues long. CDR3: CASSLSLNRYGYTF. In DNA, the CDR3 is TGTGCCAGCAGTTTAAGTCTCAACCGCTATGGCTACACCTTC.

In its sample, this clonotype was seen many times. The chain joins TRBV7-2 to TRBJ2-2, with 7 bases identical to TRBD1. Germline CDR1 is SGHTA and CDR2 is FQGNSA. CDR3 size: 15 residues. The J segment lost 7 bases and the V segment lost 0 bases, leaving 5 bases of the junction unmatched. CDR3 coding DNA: TGTGCCAGCAGCTTAGCCACAGGGGTCAGCGGGGAGCTGTTTTTT. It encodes CASSLATGVSGELFF.

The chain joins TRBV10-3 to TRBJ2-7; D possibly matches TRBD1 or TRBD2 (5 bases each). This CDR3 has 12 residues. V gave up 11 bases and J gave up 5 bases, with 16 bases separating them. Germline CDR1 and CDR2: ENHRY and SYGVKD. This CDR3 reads CAVSYRDDEQYF. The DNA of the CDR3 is TGTGCCGTATCTTACCGGGACGACGAGCAGTACTTC.

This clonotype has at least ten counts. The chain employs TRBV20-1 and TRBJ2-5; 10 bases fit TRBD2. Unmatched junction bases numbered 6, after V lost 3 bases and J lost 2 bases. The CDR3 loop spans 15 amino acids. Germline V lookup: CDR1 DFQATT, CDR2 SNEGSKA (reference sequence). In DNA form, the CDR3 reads TGCAGTGCTAGTTATGGACTAGCGGAACAAGAGACCCAGTACTTC. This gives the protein CSASYGLAEQETQYF.

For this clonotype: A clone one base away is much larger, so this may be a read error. CDR3 sequence: CVSKSGTYEQYF. The DNA of the CDR3 is TGTGTCAGCAAATCGGGGACCTACGAGCAGTACTTC. The J gene is TRBJ2-7, the V gene TRBV28; TRBD2 is a possible D gene (5 bases). Germline loops: CDR1 MDHEN, CDR2 SYDVKM. This CDR3 has 12 amino acids.

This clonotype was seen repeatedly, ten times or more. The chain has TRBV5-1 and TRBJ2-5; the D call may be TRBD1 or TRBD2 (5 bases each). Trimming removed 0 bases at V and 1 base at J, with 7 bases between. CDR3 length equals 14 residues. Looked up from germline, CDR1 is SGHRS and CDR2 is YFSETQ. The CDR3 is CASSLGGVQETQYF. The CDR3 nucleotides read TGCGCCAGCAGCTTGGGAGGGGTCCAAGAGACCCAGTACTTC.

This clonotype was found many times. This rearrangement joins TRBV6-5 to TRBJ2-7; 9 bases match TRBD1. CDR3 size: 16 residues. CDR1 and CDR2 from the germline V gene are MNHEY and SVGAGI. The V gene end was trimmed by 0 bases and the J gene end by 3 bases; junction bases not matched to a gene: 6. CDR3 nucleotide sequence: TGTGCCAGCAGTTACTCGGGACTGACAGGGGGCTACGAGCAGTACTTC. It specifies CASSYSGLTGGYEQYF.

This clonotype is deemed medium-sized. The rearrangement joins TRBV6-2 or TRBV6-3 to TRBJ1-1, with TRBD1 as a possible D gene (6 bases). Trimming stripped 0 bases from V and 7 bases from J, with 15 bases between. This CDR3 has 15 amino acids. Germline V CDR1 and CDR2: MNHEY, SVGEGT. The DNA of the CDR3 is TGTGCCAGCAGTTACTCGGCAGCAGGGGCCATTGAAGCTTTCTTT. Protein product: CASSYSAAGAIEAFF.

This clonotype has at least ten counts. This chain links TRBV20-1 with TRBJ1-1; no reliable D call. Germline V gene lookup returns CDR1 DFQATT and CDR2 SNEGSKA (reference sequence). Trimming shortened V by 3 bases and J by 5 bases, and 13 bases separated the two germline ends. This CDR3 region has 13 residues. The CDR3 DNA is TGCAGTGCTAGCGGAGGGAGTGAAACTGAAGCTTTCTTT. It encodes CSASGGSETEAFF.

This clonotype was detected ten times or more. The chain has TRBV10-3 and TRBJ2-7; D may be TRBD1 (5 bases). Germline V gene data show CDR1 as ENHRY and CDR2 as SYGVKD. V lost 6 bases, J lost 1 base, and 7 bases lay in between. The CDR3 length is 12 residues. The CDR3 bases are TGTGCCATCAGCTCAGGGTCCTACGAGCAGTACTTC. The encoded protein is CAISSGSYEQYF.

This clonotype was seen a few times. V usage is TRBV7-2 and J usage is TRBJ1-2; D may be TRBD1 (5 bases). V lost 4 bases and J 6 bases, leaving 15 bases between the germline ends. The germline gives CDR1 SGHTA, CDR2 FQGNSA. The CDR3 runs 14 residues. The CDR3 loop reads CASSSLRGIDGYTF. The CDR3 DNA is TGTGCCAGCAGCTCCTTGCGGGGGATAGATGGCTACACCTTC. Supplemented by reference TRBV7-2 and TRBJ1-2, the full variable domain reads GAGVSQSPSNKVTEKGKDVELRCDPISGHTALYWYRQSLGQGLEFLIYFQGNSAPDKSGLPSDRFSAERTGGSVSTLTIQRTQQEDSAVYLCASSSLRGIDGYTFGSGTRLTVV.

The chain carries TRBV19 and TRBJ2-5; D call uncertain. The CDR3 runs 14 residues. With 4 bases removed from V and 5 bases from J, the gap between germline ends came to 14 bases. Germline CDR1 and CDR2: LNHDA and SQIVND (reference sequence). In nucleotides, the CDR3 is TGTGCCAGTAGTACCCGACGCTTTGGGGAGACCCAGTACTTC. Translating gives CASSTRRFGETQYF.